The 6 T cell receptor beta chains listed next were all sequenced from one sample in a study of T cells after yellow fever vaccination. MiXCR was run by TCRdb on the 5' RACE reads, yielding one entry per CDR3 protein. Altogether 300,000 to 350,000 distinct CDR3 sequences are present, roughly 10% being singletons, with the ten largest covering about 3.5%. Here the sequenced sample was CD4+ T cells sorted from PBMCs, taken 45 days after the yellow fever booster vaccination. These TCRs come from a man aged 18 to 30 who received the YFV17D yellow fever vaccine.

The CDR3 DNA follows: TGTGCCAGCAGCCTCCGGGACAGGGAACCTGAAGCTTTCTTT. It codes for CASSLRDREPEAFF. The chain links TRBV7-9 to TRBJ1-1; 9 bases match TRBD1. Germline trimming cut 5 bases from V and 6 bases from J; bases unmatched to any gene: 7. The CDR3 has 14 residues. Germline values: CDR1 SEHNR, CDR2 FQNEAQ (reference sequence).

This clonotype was seen more than once but under ten times. A much larger clonotype is one base distant, so this may be a read error. The chain uses TRBV5-1 and TRBJ2-2, with unresolved D. Germline V CDR1 and CDR2: SGHRS, YFSETQ. The ends were cut back, 3 bases at V and 1 base at J, with 1 base in the middle. The CDR3 consists of 12 residues. This CDR3 is CASSWNTGELFF. The CDR3 DNA reads as TGCGCCAGCAGCTGGAACACCGGGGAGCTGTTTTTT.

This sequence joins TRBV12-3 or TRBV12-4 and TRBJ2-1; tentatively, D is TRBD1 or TRBD2 (5 bases each). With 6 bases removed from V and 4 bases from J, the gap between germline ends came to 22 bases. This CDR3 has 17 amino acids. In nucleotides, the CDR3 is TGTGCCAGCAGCTCCGGGGCCCCAACCTTTGCTTACAATGAGCAGTTCTTC. Its translation: CASSSGAPTFAYNEQFF.

A few counts support this clonotype. The rearrangement joins TRBV5-4 to TRBJ2-3, with D tentatively TRBD1 or TRBD2 (5 bases each). This CDR3 region has 13 residues. CDR1 is SGHNT and CDR2 is YYREEE in the germline V gene (reference sequence). The V end lost 7 bases, the J end lost 0 bases, and 9 bases lay between the germline ends. The chain's CDR3 is CASGTTSTDTQYF. The CDR3 DNA reads TGTGCCAGCGGGACCACTAGCACAGATACGCAGTATTTT.

This clonotype was seen at least ten times. V gene TRBV4-3 combines with J gene TRBJ2-3; D could derive from TRBD1 or TRBD2 (6 bases each). Trimming left V 3 bases short and J 1 base short, with 11 bases between. The CDR3 contains 15 residues. Germline CDR1 reads LGHNA; CDR2 reads YSLEER. As DNA, the CDR3 is TGCGCCAGCAGCCAGCTGGGGGGCGGCACAGATACGCAGTATTTT. Amino acids: CASSQLGGGTDTQYF.

The V gene is TRBV24-1, the J gene TRBJ2-1; 15 bases align to TRBD2. CDR3 length: 18 residues. CDR1 and CDR2 from the germline V gene are KGHDR and SFDVKD. With V trimmed by 4 bases and J by 8 bases, 11 bases remained unmatched. The CDR3 DNA sequence: TGTGCCACCAGTGACTCGGGACTAGCGGGGGGCGTGGAGGATGAGCAGTTCTTC. Protein: CATSDSGLAGGVEDEQFF.